This TCR beta chain comes out of a study of shared clonotypes between healthy human individuals. Regarding the study as a whole: Non-shared clonotypes showed lower generation probabilities than clonotypes common to all four donors.

Germline CDR1 is SGHRS and CDR2 is YFSETQ. CDR3 length: 14 amino acids. The ends were cut back, 2 bases at V and 8 bases at J, with 13 bases in the middle. Selected positively for CCR7 and CD45RO-negative, naive CD8 cells excluded terminally differentiated effector memory CD45RA+ cells. Remarks on this clone: Antigen: not known.

The method was immunoSEQ multiplex PCR; TCRdb's version includes in-frame clones alone and lacks a portion of them. The sample holds roughly 810,000 clones, 90% to 97% seen once. This chain connects TRBV5-1 to TRBJ1-4; D is perhaps TRBD1 (6 bases). This TCR came from a man aged 30 to 45 in good health. The specimen was naive CD8+ T cells sorted from blood. The CDR3 DNA reads TGCGCCAGCAGCTTTCAGGGGATGTGGGAAAAACTGTTTTTT. Amino acid sequence: CASSFQGMWEKLFF.